The 32 T cell receptor beta chains in this list originate from one sample, sequenced in a study of graft-versus-host responses after intestinal transplantation. The repertoire was sequenced with immunoSEQ multiplex PCR; TCRdb's copy has only in-frame clones and lacks some. The sample consists of approximately 26,000 clones, over 65% of them appearing once. The sample here was PBMCs, taken 28 days after intestinal transplant. The source is a human patient who received an intestinal transplant, so some T cells may come from the graft donor.

The chain uses TRBV28 and TRBJ2-7; 10 bases are shared with TRBD2. CDR3 length equals 14 residues. Germline trimming cut 9 bases from V and 4 bases from J; bases unmatched to any gene: 9. Germline V gene lookup returns CDR1 MDHEN and CDR2 SYDVKM. The DNA of the CDR3 is TGTGCCAGTTTTCGAGCGGGAGGGCCGTACGAGCAGTACTTC. Translation gives CASFRAGGPYEQYF.

V and J are TRBV6-1 and TRBJ2-3; 12 bases line up with TRBD2. The CDR3 has 15 residues. The V gene's germline CDR1 is MNHNS and CDR2 SASEGT. The J segment lost 6 bases and the V segment lost 6 bases, leaving 7 bases of the junction unmatched. The CDR3 spells CASSVTSGGLDTQYF. For the CDR3, the DNA is TGTGCCAGCAGCGTAACTAGCGGGGGGTTGGATACGCAGTATTTT.

This clone was observed once. This chain connects TRBV29-1 to TRBJ2-3; 9 nucleotides line up with TRBD2. CDR3 length: 14 residues. Unmatched junction bases numbered 10, after V lost 6 bases and J lost 6 bases. In germline, CDR1 is SQVTM, CDR2 ANQGSEA. The CDR3, as DNA: TGCAGCGTCTCCCCGGGACTAGCTGCGGATACGCAGTATTTT. Encoded protein: CSVSPGLAADTQYF.

The chain recombines TRBV23-1 with TRBJ1-4; tentatively, D is TRBD1 (5 bases). TRBV23-1 is recorded as an ORF, its role being uncertain. The CDR3 runs 16 residues. The V gene lost 1 base and the J gene lost 3 bases, with 12 bases spanning the gap. CDR3 loop: CASSQFLGGPNEKLFF. The CDR3 DNA follows: TGCGCCAGCAGTCAATTTCTCGGGGGTCCTAATGAAAAACTGTTTTTT.

The chain carries TRBV11-2 and TRBJ2-3, with D uncertain. The length of the CDR3 is 11 residues. Germline CDR1 SGHAT, CDR2 FQNNGV. Deletions cut 1 base from V and 8 bases from J, with 4 bases between. CDR3 sequence (DNA): TGTGCCAGCAGCTTAGGGGCTACGCAGTATTTT. Translated: CASSLGATQYF.

This clone was counted a single time. V is TRBV14 and J is TRBJ2-7; 10 bases are a match to TRBD2. V dropped 0 bases and J dropped 6; count of bases not matched to a gene: 5. Germline lookup yields CDR1 SGHDN and CDR2 FVKESK. This CDR3 is built from 15 residues. The CDR3 loop is CASSQDPAGGSEQYF. Written as DNA, the CDR3 is TGTGCCAGCAGCCAAGATCCAGCGGGAGGGTCCGAGCAGTACTTC.

A single count supports this clone. CDR3 sequence reads: CASSPTGENQPQHF. The CDR3 nucleotides are TGTGCCAGCAGCCCGACAGGGGAAAATCAGCCCCAGCATTTT. The chain combines TRBV4-2 with TRBJ1-5; 8 positions match TRBD1. The V segment lost 4 bases and the J segment 4 bases; nucleotides outside the gene matches: 3. The V gene's germline CDR1 is LGHNA and CDR2 YNFKEQ. This CDR3 is built from 14 residues.

This clone came up a few times. The chain joins TRBV19 to TRBJ2-7; 12 bases line up with TRBD2. The CDR3 contains 13 residues. CDR1 LNHDA and CDR2 SQIVND come from the germline V gene (reference sequence). V lost 10 bases to trimming and J lost 4 bases; unmatched junction nucleotides: 5. CDR3 bases: TGTGCCACTTCAGGACTAGCGGGATACGAGCAGTACTTC. Residues: CATSGLAGYEQYF.

This clone was picked up a small number of times. V gene TRBV11-3 combines with J gene TRBJ2-5; 10 positions match TRBD1. The germline CDR1 and CDR2 sequences are SGHNT and YENEEA. The CDR3 totals 15 residues. V shed 5 bases, J shed 1 base, and the junction held 4 bases outside the gene matches. The CDR3 reads CASSTGQGGQETQYF. For the CDR3, the DNA is TGTGCCAGCAGCACCGGACAGGGGGGCCAAGAGACCCAGTACTTC.

The chain has TRBV9 and TRBJ1-5; D is uncertain. The CDR3 spans 15 residues. Per the germline V gene, CDR1 is SGDLS and CDR2 is YYNGEE. V was shortened by 0 bases and J by 4 bases, with 11 bases between the two germline ends. The CDR3 loop is CASSVGGWGNQPQHF. DNA of the CDR3: TGTGCCAGCAGCGTAGGGGGATGGGGAAATCAGCCCCAGCATTTT.

This chain connects TRBV5-5 to TRBJ2-7; TRBD2 aligns across 8 bases. The CDR3 totals 14 residues. Looked up from germline, CDR1 is SGHKS and CDR2 is YYEKEE (reference sequence). V shed 1 base and J 3 bases; nucleotides not matched to a gene: 3. The CDR3 DNA sequence: TGTGCCAGCAGCTTGCCTAGCGGGTTCTACGAGCAGTACTTC. Its protein product is CASSLPSGFYEQYF.

The CDR3 is CASSPTPGPSLSANVLTF. CDR3 coding DNA: TGTGCCAGCTCACCAACTCCGGGACCTTCATTATCGGCCAACGTCCTGACTTTC. The chain employs TRBV18 and TRBJ2-6; D is perhaps TRBD1 or TRBD2 (5 bases each). The CDR3 is 18 residues long. Per the germline V gene, CDR1 is KGHSH and CDR2 is LQKENI. Trimming stripped 2 bases from V and 6 bases from J, with 20 bases between.

This clone was recorded only once. The rearrangement links TRBV4-1 to TRBJ2-3; D is uncertain. Trimming left V 1 base short and J 2 bases short, with 10 bases between. Germline-derived CDR1 and CDR2 are MGHRA and YSYEKL. The CDR3 runs 15 residues. Here the CDR3 reads CASSQGGSFTDTQYF. CDR3 nucleotide sequence: TGCGCCAGCAGCCAAGGGGGTTCGTTCACAGATACGCAGTATTTT.

Turning to this clone: Relative to the germline gene, one junction end is altered; a read error may explain this. This chain joins TRBV7-9 and TRBJ2-4; 7 bases agree with TRBD1. From germline, CDR1 is SEHNR and CDR2 FQNEAQ (reference sequence). This CDR3 comprises 15 residues. CDR3 sequence: CASSHSGTDLGIPYF. As DNA, the CDR3 is TGTGCCAGCAGCCACTCTGGGACAGACTTAGGGATTCCGTACTTC.

The chain is built from TRBV6-1 and TRBJ2-4; no clear D. This CDR3 contains 12 residues. In germline, CDR1 is MNHNS, CDR2 SASEGT. Deletions cut 2 bases from V and 7 bases from J, with 6 bases between. CDR3 loop: CASSEIGNIQYF. CDR3 DNA sequence: TGTGCCAGCAGTGAAATAGGGAACATTCAGTACTTC.

This chain links TRBV4-1 with TRBJ1-2; unclear D gene. Germline lookup yields CDR1 MGHRA and CDR2 YSYEKL. The CDR3 spans 16 residues. Trimming took off 4 bases at V and 0 bases at J, with 15 bases between the two ends. The CDR3 region is CASSPPLTYSNYGYTF. The CDR3 DNA is TGCGCCAGCAGCCCGCCTTTAACGTATTCTAACTATGGCTACACCTTC.

V is TRBV5-1 and J is TRBJ1-1; D ambiguous. Per germline, CDR1 SGHRS and CDR2 YFSETQ. The CDR3 has 13 residues. Trimming stripped 4 bases from V and 4 bases from J, with 11 bases between. DNA of the CDR3: TGCGCCAGCAGCCTGGAGGCGAGCACTGAAGCTTTCTTT. Translating it yields CASSLEASTEAFF. The whole variable domain, filled in from reference TRBV5-1 and TRBJ1-1, reads KAGVTQTPRYLIKTRGQQVTLSCSPISGHRSVSWYQQTPGQGLQFLFEYFSETQRNKGNFPGRFSGRQFSNSRSEMNVSTLELGDSALYLCASSLEASTEAFFGQGTRLTVV.

This clone has a handful of counts. The chain combines TRBV30 with TRBJ1-2; TRBD1 might be the D (5 bases). Deletions cut 5 bases from V and 3 bases from J, with 10 bases between. This CDR3 is 12 amino acids long. Germline CDR1 reads GTSNPN; CDR2 reads SVGIG (reference sequence). The CDR3 DNA sequence: TGTGCCTGGTTCAGGGATGACTATGGCTACACCTTC. Protein sequence: CAWFRDDYGYTF.

V and J are TRBV5-6 and TRBJ2-3; TRBD2 aligns across 8 bases. The CDR3 extends over 16 amino acids. With 6 bases clipped from V and 7 bases from J, the junction kept 16 bases outside the gene matches. Looked up from germline, CDR1 is SGHDT and CDR2 is YYEEEE. DNA for the CDR3: TGTGCCAGCATGCGGATGGACAGCGGGGGAACTTATACGCAGTATTTT. It is translated as CASMRMDSGGTYTQYF.

V usage is TRBV30 and J usage is TRBJ2-3; TRBD2 agrees at 14 bases. CDR1 GTSNPN and CDR2 SVGIG come from the germline V gene (reference sequence). CDR3 size: 15 residues. The V segment lost 4 bases and the J segment 7 bases; nucleotides outside the gene matches: 7. For the CDR3, the DNA is TGTGCCTGGAACCAGGGACTAGCGGGAGTGAATACGCAGTATTTT. Its protein product is CAWNQGLAGVNTQYF.

The V gene is TRBV10-3, the J gene TRBJ2-1, with 7 nucleotides matching TRBD2. With 2 bases clipped from V and 6 bases from J, the junction kept 10 bases outside the gene matches. The CDR3 has 16 residues. Germline values: CDR1 ENHRY, CDR2 SYGVKD. The CDR3 DNA sequence: TGTGCCATCAGTGAGCCGGAGCGGGGAAAACCCAATGAGCAGTTCTTC. It codes for CAISEPERGKPNEQFF.

The sample holds one count of this clone. This chain uses TRBV28 with TRBJ2-1; 12 nucleotides agree with TRBD2. CDR1 and CDR2 (germline): MDHEN, SYDVKM. CDR3 length: 17 amino acids. Trimming took 4 bases from V and 3 from J; bases not matched to a gene: 7. CDR3: CASSSRMGLAGYNEQFF. DNA of the CDR3: TGTGCCAGCAGTTCAAGGATGGGACTAGCGGGCTACAATGAGCAGTTCTTC. Variable domain in full (rest from reference TRBV28 and TRBJ2-1): DVKVTQSSRYLVKRTGEKVFLECVQDMDHENMFWYRQDPGLGLRLIYFSYDVKMKEKGDIPEGYSVSREKKERFSLILESASTNQTSMYLCASSSRMGLAGYNEQFFGPGTRLTVL.

This chain joins TRBV10-1 and TRBJ1-1; TRBD1 aligns across 7 bases. Germline lookup yields CDR1 WNHNN and CDR2 SYGVQD (reference sequence). V lost 5 bases to trimming and J lost 1 base; unmatched junction nucleotides: 4. The length of the CDR3 is 14 residues. The CDR3 sequence: CASSTGDPNTEAFF. As DNA, the CDR3 is TGCGCCAGCAGTACAGGGGATCCGAACACTGAAGCTTTCTTT.

A few counts support this clone. The chain has TRBV5-1 and TRBJ2-1, with 7 bases matching TRBD1. CDR1 and CDR2 (germline): SGHRS, YFSETQ. J lost 6 bases, V lost 3 bases, and 15 bases had no gene match. CDR3 length: 17 residues. In DNA form, the CDR3 reads TGCGCCAGCAGCTACCCCCGTGGGACAGTGAACGCCAATGAGCAGTTCTTC. This translates into CASSYPRGTVNANEQFF.

This clone was seen a single time. V gene TRBV13 combines with J gene TRBJ1-1; D is perhaps TRBD1 (5 bases). CDR1 is PRHDT and CDR2 is FYEKMQ in the germline V gene (reference sequence). The CDR3 runs to 16 residues. V was clipped by 1 base and J by 1 base, with 13 bases between them. CDR3 amino acids: CASSLEPGTRNTEAFF. Here the CDR3 DNA reads TGTGCCAGCAGCTTAGAACCGGGGACCCGGAACACTGAAGCTTTCTTT.

This clone turned up a few times. The chain recombines TRBV6-1 with TRBJ2-7; weak D call: TRBD1 (6 bases). Germline V lookup: CDR1 MNHNS, CDR2 SASEGT. V lost 3 bases to trimming and J lost 4 bases, with 13 bases between them. The length of the CDR3 is 14 residues. The CDR3 DNA sequence: TGTGCCAGCAGTGAGACAGGTCGACGGTACGAGCAGTACTTC. It yields the protein CASSETGRRYEQYF.

The chain carries TRBV5-1 and TRBJ2-5, with D possibly matching TRBD2 (6 bases). The CDR3 covers 15 residues. Germline CDR1 reads SGHRS; CDR2 reads YFSETQ. With 2 bases removed from V and 2 bases from J, the gap between germline ends came to 13 bases. The CDR3 sequence is CASSFSGAKQETQYF. The CDR3 bases are TGCGCCAGCAGCTTTTCGGGAGCGAAGCAAGAGACCCAGTACTTC.

As regards this clone: Other DNA sequences from this sample encode an identical CDR3 as well. The chain has TRBV28 and TRBJ1-3; D remains ambiguous. Trimming shortened V by 5 bases and J by 0 bases, and 14 bases separated the two germline ends. Germline V CDR1 and CDR2: MDHEN, SYDVKM. The CDR3 has 16 residues. The CDR3 DNA is TGTGCCAGCAGTCCACGGACTGCGAGCTCTGGAAACACCATATATTTT. Translating gives CASSPRTASSGNTIYF.

The CDR3 nucleotides read TGTGCCAGCAGCCTTACGTCCCTGGAGACCCAGTACTTC. The encoded protein is CASSLTSLETQYF. V is TRBV13 and J is TRBJ2-5; D not certain. The V end was cut by 5 bases, the J end by 5 bases, with 12 bases between. Germline CDR1 PRHDT, CDR2 FYEKMQ (reference sequence). The CDR3 loop spans 13 amino acids.

This chain connects TRBV5-5 to TRBJ2-2, with D hard to call. The CDR3 is 14 amino acids. Trimming cost V 5 bases and J 0 bases, with 8 bases left between them. The germline V gene encodes CDR1 SGHKS and CDR2 YYEKEE (reference sequence). The CDR3 protein is CASRHGANTGELFF. The CDR3 DNA reads TGTGCCAGCAGGCACGGAGCGAACACCGGGGAGCTGTTTTTT.

This clone has a handful of counts. V usage is TRBV4-2 and J usage is TRBJ2-1; D might be TRBD2 (6 bases). V was shortened by 0 bases and J by 5 bases, with 14 bases between the two germline ends. Germline loops: CDR1 LGHNA, CDR2 YNFKEQ. This CDR3 contains 16 residues. The CDR3 nucleotides read TGTGCCAGCAGCCAAGAGAGGCCCGAGCGGGACAATGAGCAGTTCTTC. Protein: CASSQERPERDNEQFF.

In this sample, this clone turned up a few times. The V call is TRBV27, the J call TRBJ2-7; either TRBD1 or TRBD2 may supply D (5 bases each). The CDR3 runs 11 residues. V lost 11 bases and J 3 bases, leaving 11 bases between the germline ends. CDR1 MNHEY and CDR2 SMNVEV come from the germline V gene (reference sequence). The CDR3 loop is CASGTLYEQYF. For the CDR3, the DNA is TGTGCCTCCGGGACCCTCTACGAGCAGTACTTC.